This TCR beta chain was observed in a study of blood T cells in healthy people across ages. The overall study: T cells yielded about one barcoded beta molecule per two cells through template switching. General study points: Diversity of TCR beta correlated strongly with naive T cell percentage.

V was clipped by 5 bases and J by 0 bases, with 11 bases between them. The germline V gene encodes CDR1 DFQATT and CDR2 SNEGSKA (reference sequence). This CDR3 is 14 amino acids long. The count of this clonotype is one. What it binds is unknown. The second PCR ran about 7 to 12 cycles with a sample-barcoded 5' primer and J-beta primers. TCRdb re-called the 5' RACE reads with MiXCR, one entry per CDR3 protein. This sample has some 800,000 distinct CDR3 sequences, with approximately 44% found just once. Healthy Caucasian individuals from Russia aged 6 to 90 served as donors. Total RNA extraction produced at least 5.5 micrograms (per sample) for the study.

Material for sequencing was blood. The receptor comes from a man between 60 and 75 years old in good health. The chain couples TRBV20-1 to TRBJ1-5; D may be TRBD1 (6 bases). The CDR3 here is CSAYRAYSNQPQHF. The CDR3 DNA reads TGCAGTGCTTACAGGGCTTATAGCAATCAGCCCCAGCATTTT.